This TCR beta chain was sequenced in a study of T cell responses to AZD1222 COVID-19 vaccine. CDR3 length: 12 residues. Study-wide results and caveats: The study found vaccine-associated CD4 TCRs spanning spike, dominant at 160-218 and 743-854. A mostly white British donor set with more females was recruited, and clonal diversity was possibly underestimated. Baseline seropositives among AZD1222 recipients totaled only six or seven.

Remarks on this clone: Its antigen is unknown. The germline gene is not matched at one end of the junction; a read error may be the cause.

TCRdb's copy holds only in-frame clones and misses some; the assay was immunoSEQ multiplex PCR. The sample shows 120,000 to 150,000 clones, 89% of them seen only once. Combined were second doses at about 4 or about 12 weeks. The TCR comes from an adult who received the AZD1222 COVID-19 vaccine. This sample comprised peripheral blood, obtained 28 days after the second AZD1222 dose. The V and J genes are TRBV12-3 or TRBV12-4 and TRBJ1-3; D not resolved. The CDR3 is CAGSYSGNTIYF. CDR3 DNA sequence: TGTGCCGGCAGCTACTCTGGAAACACCATATATTTT.